This T cell receptor beta chain was retrieved from a study of shared T cell receptors in the human thymus. Germline CDR1 and CDR2: KGHSH and LQKENI. CDR3 length equals 18 residues. The ends lost 2 bases at V and 2 bases at J; junction bases unmatched: 11. Repertoires were generated with immunoSEQ multiplex PCR, while TCRdb's copy carries only in-frame clones and drops some. The data hold hundreds of thousands of clones, with about 89% observed a single time. The sample also formed part of further work on human thymus T cells.

J is TRBJ2-2 and V is TRBV18, with 7 bases matching TRBD1. The sequence was collected from a boy under two years old with a congenital heart defect. The sample consisted of thymocytes. Written as DNA, the CDR3 is TGTGCCAGCTCACCAAGAAGACAGGGTCCCCCCAACACCGGGGAGCTGTTTTTT. Its protein is CASSPRRQGPPNTGELFF. Full variable domain (outside the CDR3, taken from reference TRBV18 and TRBJ2-2): NAGVMQNPRHLVRRRGQEARLRCSPMKGHSHVYWYRQLPEEGLKFMVYLQKENIIDESGMPKERFSAEFPKEGPSILRIQQVVRGDSAAYFCASSPRRQGPPNTGELFFGEGSRLTVL.